These T cell receptor beta chains were read from a single sample in a study of human T cells and chemical hapten exposure. MiXCR, applied by TCRdb to the RACE reads, yields one record per CDR3 protein. This sample has 80,000 to 95,000 distinct CDR3 sequences, with around 9.5% found just once. Specimen: whole blood, collected in connection with sensitization to the hapten diphenylcyclopropenone (DPC). The receptors originated from a woman in her 40s with alopecia areata. Some clones in this sample may be carry-over from other donors' samples. Both conserved end residues are part of each CDR3. A D gene is named only where the DNA matches it firmly. Size is stated for part of the rows, as once, few or many counts, or as a class when the clone is expanded.

d_gene: TRBD2; v_gene: TRBV4-2; abundance: few; j_gene: TRBJ2-3; CDR3nt: TGTGCCAGCAGCCAAGTCCAGCGGGGGGGCCCCCCAGATACGCAGTATTTT; CDR3aa: CASSQVQRGGPPDTQYF
d_gene: .; v_gene: TRBV5-5; abundance: .; j_gene: TRBJ1-1; CDR3nt: TGTGCCAGCAGCTGGGTAATGGACACTGAAGCTTTCTTT; CDR3aa: CASSWVMDTEAFF
d_gene: .; v_gene: TRBV7-9; abundance: .; j_gene: TRBJ2-1; CDR3nt: TGTGCCAGCAGCTTAACTAACAATGAGCAGTTCTTC; CDR3aa: CASSLTNNEQFF
d_gene: TRBD1; v_gene: TRBV24-1; abundance: few; j_gene: TRBJ1-1; CDR3nt: TGTGCCACCAGAACAGGGGGCGGGACTGAAGCTTTCTTT; CDR3aa: CATRTGGGTEAFF
d_gene: .; v_gene: TRBV27; abundance: few; j_gene: TRBJ2-5; CDR3nt: TGTGCCAGCAGTTTGTCCTTAGTGGGAGAGACCCAGTACTTC; CDR3aa: CASSLSLVGETQYF
d_gene: .; v_gene: TRBV5-1; abundance: .; j_gene: TRBJ2-7; CDR3nt: TGCGCCAGCAGCCAGGACGTCGGCAGCTCCTACGAGCAGTACTTC; CDR3aa: CASSQDVGSSYEQYF
d_gene: .; v_gene: TRBV7-2; abundance: .; j_gene: TRBJ2-3; CDR3nt: TGTGCCAGCAGCTTACAGGGGTCAGCAGATACGCAGTATTTT; CDR3aa: CASSLQGSADTQYF
d_gene: .; v_gene: TRBV12-3/TRBV12-4; abundance: many; j_gene: TRBJ2-5; CDR3nt: TGTGCCAGCAGGACGTATCTAGGGGGGCAAGAGACCCAGTACTTC; CDR3aa: CASRTYLGGQETQYF
d_gene: .; v_gene: TRBV19; abundance: few; j_gene: TRBJ2-4; CDR3nt: TGTGCCAGTAGTATAGTCGCAGTACAGGCCAAAAACATTCAGTACTTC; CDR3aa: CASSIVAVQAKNIQYF
d_gene: TRBD1; v_gene: TRBV4-1; abundance: many; j_gene: TRBJ1-5; CDR3nt: TGCGCCAGCAGCCAACTGGACAGGGGAGGGGAACAGCCCCAGCATTTT; CDR3aa: CASSQLDRGGEQPQHF
d_gene: .; v_gene: TRBV7-8; abundance: many; j_gene: TRBJ1-1; CDR3nt: TGTGCCAGCAGCCCCCGGGACTTCCTTCTGAACACTGAAGCTTTCTTT; CDR3aa: CASSPRDFLLNTEAFF
d_gene: .; v_gene: TRBV7-9; abundance: many; j_gene: TRBJ1-1; CDR3nt: TGTGCCAGCAGCCTTCCCGGCGTAGAAGCTTTCTTT; CDR3aa: CASSLPGVEAFF
d_gene: .; v_gene: TRBV5-1; abundance: few; j_gene: TRBJ2-3; CDR3nt: TGCGCCAGCAGCTCCGGCCAGAGGGCAGATACGCAGTATTTT; CDR3aa: CASSSGQRADTQYF
d_gene: .; v_gene: TRBV19; abundance: few; j_gene: TRBJ1-3; CDR3nt: TGTGCCAGTAGTATGCCCGGGAATGGAAACACCATATATTTT; CDR3aa: CASSMPGNGNTIYF